These 21 T cell receptor beta chains were sequenced from one sample in a study of blood T cells in healthy people across ages. It was with a sample-barcoded 5' primer and a J-beta primer mix that a second PCR of about 6 to 11 cycles was run. MiXCR, run by TCRdb on the 5' RACE reads, gives a single entry per CDR3 protein. The sample holds about 1.5 million distinct CDR3 sequences, about 40% seen once. Sequenced material: blood. These receptors originate from a woman between 18 and 30 years old in good health.

In its sample, this clonotype was seen many times. This chain links TRBV15 with TRBJ1-1, with a tentative D call TRBD1 (6 bases). The V end lost 3 bases, the J end lost 1 base, and 15 bases lay between the germline ends. From germline, CDR1 is LNHNV and CDR2 YYDKDF (reference sequence). The CDR3 spans 16 residues. CDR3 coding DNA: TGTGCCACCAGCAGCGGTTTCGAGGGGGGGAACACTGAAGCTTTCTTT. It translates to CATSSGFEGGNTEAFF.

The chain combines TRBV3-1 with TRBJ2-2; no firm D call. The CDR3 length is 14 residues. The germline gives CDR1 LGHDT, CDR2 YNNKEL (reference sequence). V lost 3 bases to trimming and J lost 4 bases, with 9 bases between them. CDR3 in amino acids: CASSHSSGTGELFF. The CDR3 DNA follows: TGTGCCAGCAGCCATTCCTCGGGCACCGGGGAGCTGTTTTTT.

This clonotype was counted between two and nine times. The chain carries TRBV12-3 or TRBV12-4 and TRBJ1-2, with 7 bases fitting TRBD1. The trim removed 6 bases at V and 9 bases at J, leaving 10 bases unmatched. CDR3 size: 13 residues. CDR3 region: CASSGGQANSYTF. The CDR3 nucleotides are TGTGCCAGCAGCGGAGGACAGGCAAATAGCTACACCTTC.

This clonotype was detected a few times. The chain's CDR3 is CASTKGGGETQYF. DNA of the CDR3: TGTGCCAGCACCAAAGGAGGTGGGGAGACCCAGTACTTC. This chain connects TRBV5-5 to TRBJ2-5, with a weak D call TRBD2 (5 bases). CDR1 is SGHKS and CDR2 is YYEKEE in the germline V gene (reference sequence). The CDR3 is 13 amino acids. Trimming shortened V by 6 bases and J by 5 bases, and 14 bases separated the two germline ends.

Only a few counts were recorded for this clonotype. This chain links TRBV4-1 with TRBJ2-1; 12 bases match TRBD2. The J call may not be correct, given that the DNA end is closer to TRBJ2-7. This CDR3 is built from 17 residues. Germline V lookup: CDR1 MGHRA, CDR2 YSYEKL. The CDR3 protein is CASSSRLAGDLYNEQYF. The CDR3 coding sequence is TGCGCCAGCAGCTCCCGACTAGCGGGGGACCTCTACAATGAGCAGTACTTC.

The genes are TRBV28 and TRBJ1-2, with 9 bases that match TRBD1. CDR3 length equals 15 residues. The germline CDR1 and CDR2 sequences are MDHEN and SYDVKM. V dropped 2 bases and J dropped 4; count of bases not matched to a gene: 5. CDR3 sequence reads: CASSLTGGALYGYTF. In DNA form, the CDR3 reads TGTGCCAGCAGTTTAACAGGGGGCGCGCTCTATGGCTACACCTTC.

The chain joins TRBV4-1 to TRBJ1-1; D is unresolved. Trimming cost V 3 bases and J 7 bases, with 12 bases left between them. This CDR3 is 13 amino acids long. The germline V gene has CDR1 MGHRA and CDR2 YSYEKL. The CDR3 sequence: CASSHTKWDEAFF. The CDR3 bases are TGCGCCAGCAGCCACACAAAGTGGGATGAAGCTTTCTTT.

The genes are TRBV7-8 and TRBJ2-1; no definite D call. CDR1 and CDR2 (germline): SGHVS, FQNEAQ. The CDR3 runs 14 residues. The CDR3 reads CARSLVSNVNEQFF. The CDR3 region has the DNA TGTGCACGCAGCTTAGTGTCCAACGTAAATGAGCAGTTCTTC.

J is TRBJ2-7 and V is TRBV7-8; TRBD2 is a possible D gene (5 bases). V was shortened by 1 base and J by 3 bases, with 13 bases between the two germline ends. Germline CDR1 SGHVS, CDR2 FQNEAQ. The CDR3 consists of 15 residues. CDR3 DNA sequence: TGTGCCAGCAGCTTAGTAGCGCGCCAGCTCTACGAGCAGTACTTC. Translated, it gives CASSLVARQLYEQYF.

This clonotype has only a few counts. V usage is TRBV7-9 and J usage is TRBJ2-2, with a tentative D call TRBD1 (7 bases). In germline, CDR1 is SEHNR, CDR2 FQNEAQ (reference sequence). The CDR3 totals 14 residues. V dropped 8 bases and J dropped 1 base, with 11 bases sitting between them. CDR3 residues: CASQGGVNTGELFF. DNA for the CDR3: TGTGCCAGCCAGGGGGGTGTGAACACCGGGGAGCTGTTTTTT.

This clonotype was detected only a few times. A read error may be the cause here, since a much bigger clone is one base away. The DNA for the CDR3 is TGTGCCAGCAGTGACTCGACAGGGACCTACGAGCAGTACTTC. The encoded protein is CASSDSTGTYEQYF. V gene TRBV6-5 combines with J gene TRBJ2-7; 7 nucleotides agree with TRBD1. Germline CDR1 and CDR2: MNHEY and SVGAGI. The CDR3 has 14 amino acids.

This CDR3 reads CASRTDNQETQYF. DNA for the CDR3: TGTGCCAGCAGAACTGACAACCAAGAGACCCAGTACTTC. The chain recombines TRBV28 with TRBJ2-5; D call uncertain. V dropped 6 bases and J dropped 0 bases, with 8 bases sitting between them. Germline CDR1 is MDHEN and CDR2 is SYDVKM. This CDR3 has 13 residues.

The table lists this clonotype with a few counts. The V and J genes are TRBV12-3 or TRBV12-4 and TRBJ2-1; TRBD2 matches at 13 bases. V trimming: 6 bases; J trimming: 8 bases; junction bases outside the gene matches: 7. The CDR3 has 15 amino acids. The CDR3 loop reads CASSTTSGRGDEQFF. DNA of the CDR3: TGTGCCAGCAGCACAACTAGCGGGAGGGGGGATGAGCAGTTCTTC.

The chain carries TRBV20-1 and TRBJ2-4; unclear D gene. In germline, CDR1 is DFQATT, CDR2 SNEGSKA (reference sequence). Trimming pared 5 bases from V and 0 bases from J, leaving 11 bases between. This CDR3 spans 14 amino acids. The CDR3 region has the DNA TGCAGTGCTGTGCTTGAGCTAGCCAAAAACATTCAGTACTTC. Translated, it gives CSAVLELAKNIQYF.

This clonotype was detected only a few times. The J gene is TRBJ2-7, the V gene TRBV7-8; 7 nucleotides line up with TRBD2. Trimming took 2 bases from V and 4 from J; bases not matched to a gene: 14. The germline gives CDR1 SGHVS, CDR2 FQNEAQ. This CDR3 spans 17 amino acids. DNA of the CDR3: TGTGCCAGCAGCTTACGATCGACCTCTCCGGGAGGATACGAGCAGTACTTC. Translation: CASSLRSTSPGGYEQYF.

The chain carries TRBV13 and TRBJ2-5, with D possibly being TRBD2 (6 bases). CDR3 length: 13 amino acids. With 3 bases removed from V and 11 bases from J, the gap between germline ends came to 16 bases. Germline CDR1 PRHDT, CDR2 FYEKMQ (reference sequence). The CDR3 loop reads CASSFGGNHEQYF. The CDR3 DNA follows: TGTGCCAGCAGCTTTGGGGGGAACCATGAGCAGTACTTC. Filled out from reference TRBV13 and TRBJ2-5, the complete variable domain reads AAGVIQSPRHLIKEKRETATLKCYPIPRHDTVYWYQQGPGQDPQFLISFYEKMQSDKGSIPDRFSAQQFSDYHSELNMSSLELGDSALYFCASSFGGNHEQYFGPGTRLLVL.

Notes on this clonotype: This clone may be a read error of a much larger clone one base away. The genes are TRBV27 and TRBJ2-7; a possible D gene is TRBD2 (6 bases). The V gene lost 0 bases and the J gene lost 7 bases, with 16 bases spanning the gap. The CDR3 loop spans 15 amino acids. Germline-derived CDR1 and CDR2 are MNHEY and SMNVEV (reference sequence). The CDR3 loop reads CASSLSGGTNNEQYF. The CDR3 nucleotides read TGTGCCAGCAGTTTATCTGGGGGGACCAACAATGAGCAGTACTTC.

With respect to this clonotype: The junction does not match germline at one end; this may be a read error. Here the CDR3 reads CAIRNSGARADTRYF. DNA of the CDR3: TGTGCCATCCGGAATAGCGGGGCTCGGGCAGATACGCGGTATTTT. The chain combines TRBV10-3 with TRBJ2-3; 8 bases are shared with TRBD2. In germline, CDR1 is ENHRY, CDR2 SYGVKD. This CDR3 has 15 amino acids.

This chain links TRBV30 with TRBJ2-5; TRBD2 might be the D (6 bases). The ends were cut back, 3 bases at V and 11 bases at J, with 22 bases in the middle. CDR1 and CDR2 from the germline V gene are GTSNPN and SVGIG (reference sequence). This CDR3 spans 14 amino acids. Here the CDR3 reads CAWRNAAGNREQYF. The CDR3 DNA sequence: TGTGCCTGGAGAAATGCCGCGGGGAATCGTGAGCAGTACTTC.

The rearrangement joins TRBV12-3 or TRBV12-4 to TRBJ2-1, with D unclear. Trimming stripped 6 bases from V and 10 bases from J, with 10 bases between. The CDR3 has 11 amino acids. The CDR3: CASSYLGEQFF. CDR3 coding DNA: TGTGCCAGCAGCTACCTCGGAGAGCAGTTCTTC.

A word on this clonotype: A read error is likely, as this CDR3 ends without the conserved phenylalanine or tryptophan. The CDR3 loop reads CAGQTGVSYEQYL. For the CDR3, the DNA is TGTGCCGGCCAGACAGGGGTATCCTACGAGCAGTACTTG. This chain connects TRBV12-3 or TRBV12-4 to TRBJ2-7, with 8 positions matching TRBD1. J gave up 1 base and V 11 bases, and 7 bases lay outside the gene matches. The CDR3 runs 13 residues.